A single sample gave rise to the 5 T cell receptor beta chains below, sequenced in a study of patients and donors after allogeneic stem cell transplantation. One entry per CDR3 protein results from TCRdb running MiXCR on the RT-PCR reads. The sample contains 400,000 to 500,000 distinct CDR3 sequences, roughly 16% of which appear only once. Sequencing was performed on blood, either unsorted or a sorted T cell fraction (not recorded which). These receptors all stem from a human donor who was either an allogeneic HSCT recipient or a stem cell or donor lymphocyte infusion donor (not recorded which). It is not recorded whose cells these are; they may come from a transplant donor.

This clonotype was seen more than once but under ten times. The CDR3 coding sequence is TGCAGCGTTGTACGGGGATTGGGCACTGAAGCTTTCTTT. It codes for CSVVRGLGTEAFF. The rearrangement links TRBV29-1 to TRBJ1-1; unclear D gene. This CDR3 has 13 amino acids. The germline gives CDR1 SQVTM, CDR2 ANQGSEA. Trimming cost V 4 bases and J 4 bases, with 13 bases left between them. Variable domain in full (rest from reference TRBV29-1 and TRBJ1-1): SAVISQKPSRDICQRGTSLTIQCQVDSQVTMMFWYRQQPGQSLTLIATANQGSEATYESGFVIDKFPISRPNLTFSTLTVSNMSPEDSSIYLCSVVRGLGTEAFFGQGTRLTVV.

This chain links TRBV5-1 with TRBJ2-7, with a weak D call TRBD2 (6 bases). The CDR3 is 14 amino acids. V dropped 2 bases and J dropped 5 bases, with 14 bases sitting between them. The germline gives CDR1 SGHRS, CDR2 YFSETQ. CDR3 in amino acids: CASSFRERDNEQYF. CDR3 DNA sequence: TGCGCCAGCAGCTTCCGGGAGAGGGATAACGAGCAGTACTTC.

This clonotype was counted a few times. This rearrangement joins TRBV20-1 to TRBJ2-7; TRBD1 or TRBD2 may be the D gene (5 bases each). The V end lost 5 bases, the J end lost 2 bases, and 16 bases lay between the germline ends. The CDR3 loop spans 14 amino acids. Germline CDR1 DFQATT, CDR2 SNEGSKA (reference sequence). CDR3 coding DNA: TGCAGTGCTGAGACCGGGGCTGGGGCCTACGAGCAGTACTTC. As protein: CSAETGAGAYEQYF.

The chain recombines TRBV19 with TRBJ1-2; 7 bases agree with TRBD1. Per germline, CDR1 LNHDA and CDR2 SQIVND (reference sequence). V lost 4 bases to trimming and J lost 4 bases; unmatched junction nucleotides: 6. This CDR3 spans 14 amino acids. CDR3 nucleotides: TGTGCCAGTAGTACCCACAGGGGAAGCTATGGCTACACCTTC. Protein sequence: CASSTHRGSYGYTF.

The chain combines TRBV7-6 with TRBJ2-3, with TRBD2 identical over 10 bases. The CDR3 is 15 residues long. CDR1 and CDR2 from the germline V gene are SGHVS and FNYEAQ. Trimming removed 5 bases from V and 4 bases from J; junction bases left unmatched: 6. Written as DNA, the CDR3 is TGTGCCAGCAGCCAAAGCGGGGGGGAATCAGATACGCAGTATTTT. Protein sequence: CASSQSGGESDTQYF.